The 6 T cell receptor beta chains in this list originate from one sample, sequenced in a study of T-cell memory formation after mild COVID-19. TCRdb reanalysed the 5' RACE reads using MiXCR and keeps one entry per CDR3 protein. The data contain around 310,000 distinct CDR3 sequences, approximately 15% of them seen just once; the ten biggest clones take up approximately 20%. The sample comprised PBMCs or a T cell subset sorted from them (not recorded which). The source is a man between 18 and 35 years old who had mild COVID-19 (a few samples of this study predate the infection). Cell type and time point are not known.

This clonotype was observed a handful of times. V and J are TRBV20-1 and TRBJ1-5; possibly TRBD1 for D (5 bases). This CDR3 contains 14 residues. Germline V gene data show CDR1 as DFQATT and CDR2 as SNEGSKA (reference sequence). The V end lost 1 base, the J end lost 4 bases, and 11 bases lay between the germline ends. The chain's CDR3 is CSARGGGGNQPQHF. The CDR3 region has the DNA TGCAGTGCTAGAGGTGGTGGGGGAAATCAGCCCCAGCATTTT.

The chain is built from TRBV10-3 and TRBJ1-5; 7 bases agree with TRBD1. V dropped 5 bases and J dropped 5; count of bases not matched to a gene: 0. Germline CDR1 ENHRY, CDR2 SYGVKD. This CDR3 contains 12 residues. The chain's CDR3 is CAISTGDQPQHF. Written as DNA, the CDR3 is TGTGCCATCAGTACAGGGGATCAGCCCCAGCATTTT.

This clonotype was seen more than once but under ten times. CDR3 sequence reads: CASRPINDRGQNEQFF. The CDR3 region has the DNA TGCGCCAGCAGGCCAATCAACGACAGGGGGCAAAATGAGCAGTTCTTC. This sequence joins TRBV5-1 and TRBJ2-1; 10 bases map to TRBD1. In germline, CDR1 is SGHRS, CDR2 YFSETQ. With 5 bases clipped from V and 7 bases from J, the junction kept 12 bases outside the gene matches. The CDR3 covers 16 residues.

The chain recombines TRBV29-1 with TRBJ1-1; no clear D. CDR1 SQVTM and CDR2 ANQGSEA come from the germline V gene. Trimming left V 5 bases short and J 10 bases short, with 14 bases between. This CDR3 comprises 11 residues. Here the CDR3 reads CSVLGFRGAFF. CDR3 in DNA: TGCAGCGTTTTGGGTTTTCGGGGAGCTTTCTTT.

Concerning this clonotype itself: The junction does not match germline at one end; this may be a read error. V gene TRBV9 combines with J gene TRBJ1-1; D is possibly TRBD1 (5 bases). The germline CDR1 and CDR2 sequences are SGDLS and YYNGEE. The CDR3 has 17 residues. The DNA for the CDR3 is TGTGACAGCAGCGTAGCTACAGGTTTAGGCTTCCCGACTGAAGCTTTCTTT. It translates to CDSSVATGLGFPTEAFF. The full variable domain, with the rest looked up from reference TRBV9 and TRBJ1-1, is DSGVTQTPKHLITATGQRVTLRCSPRSGDLSVYWYQQSLDQGLQFLIQYYNGEERAKGNILERFSAQQFPDLHSELNLSSLELGDSALYFCDSSVATGLGFPTEAFFGQGTRLTVV.

The table lists this clonotype with a few counts. This chain joins TRBV28 and TRBJ1-2; 9 bases match TRBD1. The V gene end was trimmed by 8 bases and the J gene end by 4 bases; junction bases not matched to a gene: 8. This CDR3 has 14 residues. The V gene's germline CDR1 is MDHEN and CDR2 SYDVKM. CDR3 nucleotides: TGTGCCAGCGGGGGGGGACAGGGAATCTATGGCTACACCTTC. Translated, it gives CASGGGQGIYGYTF.